The 28 T cell receptor beta chains below come from one sample, sequenced in a study of blood T cell repertoires in COVID-19. This table comes from immunoSEQ multiplex PCR, and its TCRdb copy is limited to in-frame clones, with some not included. The sample carries under 250,000 clones, 65% to 90% recorded once. What was sequenced was peripheral blood. These receptors were taken from a human donor in a cohort sampled during active COVID-19.

The CDR3 coding sequence is TGTGCCAGCAGGGTTTCCCAGGGCGGAGGGGGCTACACCTTC. Its protein product is CASRVSQGGGGYTF. V gene TRBV28 combines with J gene TRBJ1-2; tentative D call: TRBD1 (5 bases). Germline loops: CDR1 MDHEN, CDR2 SYDVKM. Trimming shortened V by 6 bases and J by 8 bases, and 19 bases separated the two germline ends. The CDR3 is 14 residues long.

This clone was counted between two and nine times. The chain recombines TRBV9 with TRBJ1-3; unclear D gene. The CDR3 runs to 15 residues. CDR1 and CDR2 from the germline V gene are SGDLS and YYNGEE. The V end lost 3 bases, the J end lost 2 bases, and 12 bases lay between the germline ends. CDR3 nucleotides: TGTGCCAGCAGCGGATCGGGTTCGGCTGGAAACACCATATATTTT. Translation gives CASSGSGSAGNTIYF.

The CDR3 here is CASSFFRGAGAQETQYF. CDR3 bases: TGTGCCAGCAGTTTCTTCAGGGGGGCGGGTGCTCAAGAGACCCAGTACTTC. This chain links TRBV28 with TRBJ2-5, with D possibly matching TRBD1 (7 bases). V dropped 3 bases and J dropped 2 bases, with 19 bases sitting between them. The CDR3 extends over 17 amino acids. The germline V gene encodes CDR1 MDHEN and CDR2 SYDVKM.

The chain employs TRBV4-1 and TRBJ1-5; D is unresolved. The V end lost 1 base, the J end lost 4 bases, and 8 bases lay between the germline ends. The germline CDR1 and CDR2 sequences are MGHRA and YSYEKL. The CDR3 runs to 14 residues. The CDR3 protein is CASSQAYQNQPQHF. DNA of the CDR3: TGCGCCAGCAGCCAAGCATACCAGAATCAGCCCCAGCATTTT.

This clone occurred once. V is TRBV28 and J is TRBJ2-7; 7 positions agree with TRBD2. Germline assignment: CDR1 MDHEN and CDR2 SYDVKM. This CDR3 has 13 amino acids. V trimming: 3 bases; J trimming: 1 base; junction bases outside the gene matches: 0. CDR3 region: CASSLGGSYEQYF. In DNA, the CDR3 is TGTGCCAGCAGTTTGGGGGGGTCCTACGAGCAGTACTTC. The full variable domain, completed using reference TRBV28 and TRBJ2-7, is DVKVTQSSRYLVKRTGEKVFLECVQDMDHENMFWYRQDPGLGLRLIYFSYDVKMKEKGDIPEGYSVSREKKERFSLILESASTNQTSMYLCASSLGGSYEQYFGPGTRLTVT.

The count of this clone is one. The chain joins TRBV5-4 to TRBJ1-2; 7 bases line up with TRBD1. Germline assignment: CDR1 SGHNT and CDR2 YYREEE (reference sequence). The CDR3 covers 14 residues. J was trimmed by 8 bases and V by 0 bases; bases with no gene match: 7. DNA of the CDR3: TGTGCCAGCAGCTTGGCGGGACAGAATGACGGCTACACCTTC. Its protein product is CASSLAGQNDGYTF.

The chain joins TRBV10-3 to TRBJ2-1, with 11 bases fitting TRBD1. V lost 2 bases and J lost 7; bases outside the gene matches: 10. CDR3 size: 17 residues. Germline V gives CDR1 ENHRY, CDR2 SYGVKD. Here the CDR3 reads CAISEPGQGAIENEQFF. Written as DNA, the CDR3 is TGTGCCATCAGTGAGCCCGGACAGGGGGCGATTGAAAATGAGCAGTTCTTC.

The chain employs TRBV28 and TRBJ2-1; no clear D gene. From germline, CDR1 is MDHEN and CDR2 SYDVKM. The ends were cut back, 5 bases at V and 8 bases at J, with 22 bases in the middle. The CDR3 sequence is 16 residues long. This chain's CDR3 is CASSLRYTFVDHEQFF. CDR3 nucleotides: TGTGCCAGCAGTCTCAGATACACATTTGTCGATCATGAGCAGTTCTTC.

Concerning this clone: The same CDR3 also results from other DNA sequences found in this sample. The rearrangement links TRBV30 to TRBJ1-1, with D unclear. The V gene's germline CDR1 is GTSNPN and CDR2 SVGIG (reference sequence). CDR3 length equals 12 residues. Deletions cut 2 bases from V and 1 base from J, with 5 bases between. DNA of the CDR3: TGTGCCTGGAGTCGGGAGAACACTGAAGCTTTCTTT. Translated: CAWSRENTEAFF.

The rearrangement uses TRBV27 and TRBJ2-2; no firm D call. V lost 7 bases and J 1 base, leaving 10 bases between the germline ends. Germline lookup yields CDR1 MNHEY and CDR2 SMNVEV (reference sequence). The CDR3 is 14 amino acids. This CDR3 is CASIVAGNTGELFF. The CDR3 DNA follows: TGTGCCAGCATCGTCGCAGGGAACACCGGGGAGCTGTTTTTT.

V usage is TRBV7-2 and J usage is TRBJ2-1; 7 nucleotides align to TRBD2. V trimming: 0 bases; J trimming: 6 bases; junction bases outside the gene matches: 5. Per germline, CDR1 SGHTA and CDR2 FQGNSA. The CDR3 length is 15 residues. The CDR3 loop reads CASSLAGGYGNEQFF. For the CDR3, the DNA is TGTGCCAGCAGCTTAGCGGGAGGGTACGGCAATGAGCAGTTCTTC.

The rearrangement joins TRBV28 to TRBJ2-3; TRBD1 agrees at 7 bases. V gave up 11 bases and J gave up 4 bases; unmatched junction bases: 12. Germline V gene data show CDR1 as MDHEN and CDR2 as SYDVKM. The CDR3 is made up of 14 amino acids. The CDR3 DNA follows: TGTGCCGCTGGAGTAGGGGGCGGCGCAGATACGCAGTATTTT. It encodes CAAGVGGGADTQYF.

The rearrangement uses TRBV6-5 and TRBJ2-7; 8 bases line up with TRBD2. Germline loops: CDR1 MNHEY, CDR2 SVGAGI. The ends lost 6 bases at V and 6 bases at J; junction bases unmatched: 13. The CDR3 covers 15 residues. The CDR3 loop is CASRQVAGRVGEQYF. As DNA, the CDR3 is TGTGCCAGCAGGCAAGTAGCGGGAAGAGTCGGCGAGCAGTACTTC.

This clone appeared a few times. This sequence joins TRBV5-1 and TRBJ1-1; 10 positions match TRBD1. V was clipped by 5 bases and J by 5 bases; unmatched bases: 6. Germline values: CDR1 SGHRS, CDR2 YFSETQ. The CDR3 covers 14 residues. CDR3: CASRKTGGNTEAFF. CDR3 DNA: TGCGCCAGCAGAAAGACAGGGGGCAATACTGAAGCTTTCTTT.

The chain is built from TRBV5-1 and TRBJ2-2, with 10 nucleotides matching TRBD2. The CDR3 has 16 residues. V lost 0 bases, J lost 7 bases, and 6 bases stayed unmatched. Looked up from germline, CDR1 is SGHRS and CDR2 is YFSETQ. This CDR3 reads CASSLVASGSDGELFF. Here the CDR3 DNA reads TGCGCCAGCAGCTTGGTGGCTAGCGGGAGCGACGGGGAGCTGTTTTTT.

This chain links TRBV15 with TRBJ2-3; TRBD2 might be the D (6 bases). Trimming stripped 0 bases from V and 2 bases from J, with 12 bases between. CDR3 length: 16 residues. Germline assignment: CDR1 LNHNV and CDR2 YYDKDF (reference sequence). The chain's CDR3 is CATSRDGGAYTDTQYF. The CDR3 region has the DNA TGTGCCACCAGCAGAGATGGAGGGGCTTACACAGATACGCAGTATTTT.

The CDR3 is CASSSGTAIMNTEAFF. In DNA, the CDR3 is TGCGCCAGCAGCTCAGGGACAGCTATTATGAACACTGAAGCTTTCTTT. The chain joins TRBV5-1 to TRBJ1-1; 7 bases are shared with TRBD1. This CDR3 is built from 16 residues. V gave up 3 bases and J gave up 0 bases; unmatched junction bases: 8. The germline gives CDR1 SGHRS, CDR2 YFSETQ. The variable domain in full, completed from reference TRBV5-1 and TRBJ1-1, reads KAGVTQTPRYLIKTRGQQVTLSCSPISGHRSVSWYQQTPGQGLQFLFEYFSETQRNKGNFPGRFSGRQFSNSRSEMNVSTLELGDSALYLCASSSGTAIMNTEAFFGQGTRLTVV.

This chain connects TRBV28 to TRBJ2-7; 7 bases fit TRBD2. The CDR3 loop spans 15 amino acids. Germline-derived CDR1 and CDR2 are MDHEN and SYDVKM. V was clipped by 2 bases and J by 2 bases; unmatched bases: 6. CDR3 sequence reads: CASSLISSGTYEQYF. Written as DNA, the CDR3 is TGTGCCAGCAGTTTAATCTCTAGCGGTACCTACGAGCAGTACTTC. Drawing the rest from reference TRBV28 and TRBJ2-7, the complete variable domain is DVKVTQSSRYLVKRTGEKVFLECVQDMDHENMFWYRQDPGLGLRLIYFSYDVKMKEKGDIPEGYSVSREKKERFSLILESASTNQTSMYLCASSLISSGTYEQYFGPGTRLTVT.

The chain is built from TRBV2 and TRBJ1-5; D is unclear. The CDR3 contains 15 residues. Trimming cost V 6 bases and J 2 bases, with 14 bases left between them. Germline V gene data show CDR1 as SNHLY and CDR2 as FYNNEI. The CDR3 spells CASRVNKAGNQPQHF. The DNA of the CDR3 is TGTGCCAGCAGAGTAAACAAGGCGGGCAATCAGCCCCAGCATTTT.

The chain employs TRBV19 and TRBJ1-2, with 7 positions matching TRBD1. V shed 7 bases, J shed 2 bases, and the junction held 10 bases outside the gene matches. The CDR3 has 15 amino acids. Germline V CDR1 and CDR2: LNHDA, SQIVND (reference sequence). The CDR3 spells CASIPNRGPNYGYTF. Written as DNA, the CDR3 is TGTGCCAGTATCCCGAACAGGGGCCCAAACTATGGCTACACCTTC.

The V and J genes are TRBV15 and TRBJ1-4; the D gene is possibly TRBD1 (6 bases). The ends were cut back, 1 base at V and 3 bases at J, with 12 bases in the middle. From germline, CDR1 is LNHNV and CDR2 YYDKDF (reference sequence). The CDR3 consists of 16 residues. DNA of the CDR3: TGTGCCACCAGCAGAGGCCAGGGGATTGCTAATGAAAAACTGTTTTTT. This codes for CATSRGQGIANEKLFF.

This chain uses TRBV4-1 with TRBJ2-5, with 7 bases that match TRBD1. CDR1 is MGHRA, CDR2 YSYEKL, per germline. The CDR3 totals 17 residues. V lost 4 bases and J lost 3; bases outside the gene matches: 14. CDR3 nucleotide sequence: TGCGCCAGCAGCCGAGGAAGACAGGGAGAAAGAGAAGAGACCCAGTACTTC. Translation gives CASSRGRQGEREETQYF.

CDR3 amino acids: CASSLPEPVYGYTF. The CDR3 DNA sequence: TGTGCCAGCAGCTTACCCGAGCCGGTCTATGGCTACACCTTC. The V call is TRBV7-9, the J call TRBJ1-2; D not certain. The CDR3 is made up of 14 amino acids. Trimming removed 2 bases from V and 4 bases from J, with 11 bases in between. CDR1 is SEHNR, CDR2 FQNEAQ, per germline (reference sequence).

This clone was seen at least ten times. Here the CDR3 reads CASSGTGVGEKLFF. The CDR3 bases are TGTGCCAGCAGCGGGACAGGGGTGGGTGAAAAACTGTTTTTT. The chain combines TRBV5-6 with TRBJ1-4, with 10 bases lining up with TRBD1. The V gene end was trimmed by 4 bases and the J gene end by 7 bases; junction bases not matched to a gene: 4. This CDR3 contains 14 residues. Germline V gene data show CDR1 as SGHDT and CDR2 as YYEEEE.

The CDR3 region is CASRTSGNGGDTQYF. CDR3 coding DNA: TGTGCTAGCCGGACTAGCGGGAATGGTGGGGATACGCAGTATTTT. J is TRBJ2-3 and V is TRBV12-5, with TRBD2 matching 12 bases. Germline lookup yields CDR1 LGHNT and CDR2 FRNRAP. Unmatched junction bases numbered 10, after V lost 9 bases and J lost 6 bases. The CDR3 is 15 amino acids.

The genes are TRBV28 and TRBJ1-2; 7 bases fit TRBD1. Germline assignment: CDR1 MDHEN and CDR2 SYDVKM. This CDR3 contains 12 residues. V shed 10 bases, J shed 7 bases, and the junction held 9 bases outside the gene matches. This CDR3 is CAIDREASGYTF. The DNA for the CDR3 is TGTGCCATTGACAGGGAGGCGAGTGGCTACACCTTC.

V usage is TRBV9 and J usage is TRBJ2-1, with D perhaps matching TRBD2 (5 bases). Germline lookup yields CDR1 SGDLS and CDR2 YYNGEE. The CDR3 sequence is 15 residues long. V lost 1 base and J 7 bases, leaving 15 bases between the germline ends. CDR3: CASSVMSGPSNEQFF. The CDR3 DNA is TGTGCCAGCAGCGTAATGAGCGGCCCCTCGAATGAGCAGTTCTTC. The whole variable domain, remainder taken from reference TRBV9 and TRBJ2-1, is DSGVTQTPKHLITATGQRVTLRCSPRSGDLSVYWYQQSLDQGLQFLIQYYNGEERAKGNILERFSAQQFPDLHSELNLSSLELGDSALYFCASSVMSGPSNEQFFGPGTRLTVL.

This clone was found a few times. This chain uses TRBV19 with TRBJ2-7, with 10 positions matching TRBD2. The CDR3 totals 14 residues. The V gene end was trimmed by 7 bases and the J gene end by 3 bases; junction bases not matched to a gene: 6. The germline CDR1 and CDR2 sequences are LNHDA and SQIVND (reference sequence). For the CDR3, the DNA is TGTGCCAGTACCCCAGCGGGAGGGAACTACGAGCAGTACTTC. Translating it yields CASTPAGGNYEQYF.